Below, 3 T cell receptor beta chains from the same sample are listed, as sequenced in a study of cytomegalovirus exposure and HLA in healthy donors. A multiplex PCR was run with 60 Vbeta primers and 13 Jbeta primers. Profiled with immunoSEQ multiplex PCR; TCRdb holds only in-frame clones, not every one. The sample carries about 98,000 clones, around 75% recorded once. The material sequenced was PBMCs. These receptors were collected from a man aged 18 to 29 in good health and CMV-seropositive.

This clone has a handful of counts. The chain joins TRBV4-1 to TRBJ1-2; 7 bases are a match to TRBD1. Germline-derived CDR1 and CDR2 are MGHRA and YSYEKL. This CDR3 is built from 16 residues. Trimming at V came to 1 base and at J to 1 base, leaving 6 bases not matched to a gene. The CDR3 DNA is TGCGCCAGCAGCCAAGCCTCGGGACAGCTTAACTATGGCTACACCTTC. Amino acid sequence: CASSQASGQLNYGYTF.

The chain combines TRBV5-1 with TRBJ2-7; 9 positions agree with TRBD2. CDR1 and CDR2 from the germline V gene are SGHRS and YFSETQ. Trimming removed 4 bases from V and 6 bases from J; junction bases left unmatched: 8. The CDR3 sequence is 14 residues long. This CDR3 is CASSISGGIAEQYF. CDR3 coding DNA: TGCGCCAGCAGCATTAGCGGGGGAATCGCCGAGCAGTACTTC.

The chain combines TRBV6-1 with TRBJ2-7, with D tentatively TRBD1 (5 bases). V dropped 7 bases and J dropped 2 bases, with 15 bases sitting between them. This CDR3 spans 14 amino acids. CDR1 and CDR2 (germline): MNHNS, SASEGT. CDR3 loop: CASMYGQLTYEQYF. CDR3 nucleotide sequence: TGTGCCAGCATGTATGGACAACTCACCTACGAGCAGTACTTC.